This T cell receptor beta chain appears in the sequencing data of a study of T-cell memory formation after mild COVID-19. TCR alpha and TCR beta cDNA libraries with sample barcodes and UMIs came from 5'RACE using constant-segment primers. Each CDR3 protein is one row after TCRdb ran MiXCR on the 5' RACE reads. The sample records around 530,000 distinct CDR3 sequences, less than 25% being singletons. This clonotype was observed a few times. Its antigen is not identified. Per germline, CDR1 SQVTM and CDR2 ANQGSEA. This CDR3 has 14 amino acids. Deletions cut 4 bases from V and 9 bases from J, with 21 bases between. General study findings and limits: Within pre-infection memory, some responding clones were found, suggesting cross-reactive memory joined.

The chain joins TRBV29-1 to TRBJ1-2, with D possibly TRBD1 on 5 matching bases. What was sequenced was PBMCs or a T cell subset sorted from them (not recorded which). This receptor was taken from an adult woman who had mild COVID-19 (a few samples of this study predate the infection). Cell type and time point are not known. The CDR3 protein is CSVGDPGPTGSYTF. In nucleotides, the CDR3 is TGCAGCGTTGGGGATCCGGGACCCACGGGAAGCTACACCTTC.